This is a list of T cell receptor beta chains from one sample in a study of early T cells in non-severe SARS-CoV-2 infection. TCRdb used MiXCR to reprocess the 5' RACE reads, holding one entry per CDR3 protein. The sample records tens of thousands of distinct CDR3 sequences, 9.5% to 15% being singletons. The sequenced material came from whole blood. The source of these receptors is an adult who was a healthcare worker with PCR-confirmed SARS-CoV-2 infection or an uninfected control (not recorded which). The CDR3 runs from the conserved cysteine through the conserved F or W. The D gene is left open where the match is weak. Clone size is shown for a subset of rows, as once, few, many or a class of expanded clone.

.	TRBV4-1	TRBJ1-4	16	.	CASSQETSSLEEKLFF	TGCGCCAGCAGCCAAGAAACCTCCTCCTTGGAAGAAAAACTGTTTTTT
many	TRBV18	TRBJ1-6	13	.	CASSPREESPLHF	TGTGCCAGCTCACCCCGAGAGGAGTCACCCCTCCACTTT
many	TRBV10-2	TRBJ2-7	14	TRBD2	CASSLAGTAYEQYF	TGCGCCAGCAGCTTAGCGGGCACGGCCTACGAGCAGTACTTC
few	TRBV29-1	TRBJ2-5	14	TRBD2	CSADTSGSIETQYF	TGCAGCGCAGATACTAGCGGGAGTATTGAGACCCAGTACTTC
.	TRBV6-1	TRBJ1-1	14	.	CASGHKGAITEAFF	TGTGCCAGCGGTCATAAAGGGGCAATCACTGAAGCTTTCTTT
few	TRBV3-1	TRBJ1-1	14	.	CASSPARGNTEAFF	TGTGCCAGCAGCCCGGCTAGGGGTAACACTGAAGCTTTCTTT
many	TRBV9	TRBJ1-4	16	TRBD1	CASSVDWGQGNEKLFF	TGTGCCAGCAGCGTAGATTGGGGACAGGGCAATGAAAAACTGTTTTTT
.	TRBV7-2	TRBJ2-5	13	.	CASSSGPGKTQYF	TGTGCCAGCAGCTCAGGACCAGGGAAGACCCAGTACTTC
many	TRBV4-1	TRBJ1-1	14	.	CASSQESARASAFF	TGCGCCAGCAGCCAAGAGTCCGCCAGGGCCAGCGCTTTCTTT
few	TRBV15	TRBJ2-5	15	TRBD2	CATSGGLAGKETQYF	TGTGCCACCAGCGGGGGACTAGCGGGGAAAGAGACCCAGTACTTC
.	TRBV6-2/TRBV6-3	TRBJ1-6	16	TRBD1	CASRTQTGLGGSPLHF	TGTGCCAGCAGAACCCAGACAGGGCTGGGAGGCTCACCCCTCCACTTT
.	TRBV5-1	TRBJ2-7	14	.	CASSLLGDAYEQYF	TGCGCCAGCAGCCTGCTCGGGGATGCCTACGAGCAGTACTTC
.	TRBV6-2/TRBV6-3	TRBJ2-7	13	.	CASSTTSLGEQYF	TGTGCCAGCAGCACTACTAGCCTGGGCGAGCAGTACTTC
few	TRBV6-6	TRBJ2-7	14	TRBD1	CASHRTGSTYEQYF	TGTGCCAGTCATCGGACAGGTAGTACCTACGAGCAGTACTTC
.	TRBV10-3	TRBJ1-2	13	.	CAISENGGVGYTF	TGTGCCATCAGTGAGAATGGAGGGGTTGGCTACACCTTC
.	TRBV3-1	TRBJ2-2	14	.	CASSQRHDTGELFF	TGTGCCAGCAGCCAGAGGCACGACACCGGGGAGCTGTTTTTT
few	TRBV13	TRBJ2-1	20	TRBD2	CASSFRQVILAGNFYNEQFF	TGTGCCAGCAGCTTCCGGCAGGTGATACTAGCGGGAAACTTCTACAATGAGCAGTTCTTC
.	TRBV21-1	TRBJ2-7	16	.	CASSNLRDRGAYEQYF	TGTGCCAGCAGCAACCTCCGGGACAGGGGGGCCTACGAGCAGTACTTC
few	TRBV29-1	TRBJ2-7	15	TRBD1	CSVPKADRGPYEQYF	TGCAGCGTCCCCAAAGCGGACAGGGGGCCCTACGAGCAGTACTTC
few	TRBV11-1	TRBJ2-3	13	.	CASSLTRTDTQYF	TGTGCCAGCAGCTTAACCCGCACAGATACGCAGTATTTT
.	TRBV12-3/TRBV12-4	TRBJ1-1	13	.	CASSLGGGRQAFF	TGTGCCAGCAGTTTGGGCGGGGGACGGCAAGCTTTCTTT
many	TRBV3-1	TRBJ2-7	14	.	CASSHGQLRGEQYF	TGTGCCAGCAGCCACGGCCAGCTGAGGGGCGAGCAGTACTTC
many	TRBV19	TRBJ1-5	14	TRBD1	CASSTDREGQPQHF	TGTGCCAGTAGTACCGACAGGGAGGGACAGCCCCAGCATTTT
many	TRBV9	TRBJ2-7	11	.	CASSVGAEQYF	TGTGCCAGCAGCGTAGGGGCCGAGCAGTACTTC
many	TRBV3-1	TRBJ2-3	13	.	CASSQRGPDTQYF	TGTGCCAGCAGCCAACGTGGGCCCGATACGCAGTATTTT
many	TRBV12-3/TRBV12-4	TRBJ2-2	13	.	CASSLSGPGELFF	TGTGCCAGCAGTTTGTCAGGGCCCGGGGAGCTGTTTTTT
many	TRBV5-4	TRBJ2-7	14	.	CATSIRGGSYEQYF	TGTGCCACCTCGATTCGGGGCGGGTCCTACGAGCAGTACTTC
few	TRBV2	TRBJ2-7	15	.	CASRAPEGFSYEQYF	TGTGCCAGCAGGGCCCCGGAGGGATTCTCCTACGAGCAGTACTTC
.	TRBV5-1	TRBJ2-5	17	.	CASSLETTSLGKETQYF	TGCGCCAGCAGCTTGGAAACGACTTCTCTCGGGAAGGAGACCCAGTACTTC
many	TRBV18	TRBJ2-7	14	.	CASSPSQGSYEQYF	TGTGCCAGCTCACCCTCCCAAGGCAGCTACGAGCAGTACTTC